This paragraph covers one T cell receptor beta chain sequence. This specimen belongs to a study of T cell changes during pregnancy in multiple sclerosis. Assay: immunoSEQ multiplex PCR; the TCRdb copy retains only in-frame clones and omits some. Seen here are fewer than 90,000 clones, 80% to 95% observed once, and the top ten hold under 1.5%. Sequenced material: peripheral blood, taken in the third trimester of pregnancy. This sequence originates from a female donor in good health, enrolled as a control in a pregnancy study.

CDR3 region: CASSLDWDRAADTQYF. In nucleotides, the CDR3 is TGCGCCAGCAGCTTGGATTGGGACAGGGCCGCAGATACGCAGTATTTT. The V gene is TRBV5-1, the J gene TRBJ2-3, with 9 nucleotides matching TRBD1. The CDR3 extends over 16 amino acids. V shed 0 bases, J shed 4 bases, and the junction held 6 bases outside the gene matches. Germline V gene sequence: CDR1 SGHRS, CDR2 YFSETQ. Full variable domain (outside the CDR3, taken from reference TRBV5-1 and TRBJ2-3): KAGVTQTPRYLIKTRGQQVTLSCSPISGHRSVSWYQQTPGQGLQFLFEYFSETQRNKGNFPGRFSGRQFSNSRSEMNVSTLELGDSALYLCASSLDWDRAADTQYFGPGTRLTVL.